Listed below are T cell receptor beta chains from one sample, sequenced in a study. TCRdb re-called the 5' RACE reads through MiXCR, storing one row per CDR3 protein. This sample has approximately 40,000 distinct CDR3 sequences, with roughly a fifth found just once. Sequencing used Tregs sorted from blood. All receptors come from a female donor with breast cancer. The CDR3 runs from the conserved cysteine through the conserved F or W. A D gene is named only where the DNA matches it firmly. Size tells how often a clone was seen (once, few, many) or the class of an expanded clone, and some rows leave it out.

v_gene: TRBV5-6; d_gene: -; len: 14; j_gene: TRBJ1-5; abundance: many; CDR3nt: TGTGCCAGCAGCGACAGGTATAGCAATCAGCCCCAGCATTTT; CDR3aa: CASSDRYSNQPQHF
v_gene: TRBV9; d_gene: -; len: 15; j_gene: TRBJ2-1; abundance: few; CDR3nt: TGTGCCAGCAGCGTAGTGTCCGGATCCTACAATGAGCAGTTCTTC; CDR3aa: CASSVVSGSYNEQFF
v_gene: TRBV11-3; d_gene: -; len: 13; j_gene: TRBJ1-1; abundance: few; CDR3nt: TGTGCCAGCAGCTACAGCGAGAACACTGAAGCTTTCTTT; CDR3aa: CASSYSENTEAFF
v_gene: TRBV9; d_gene: TRBD2; len: 16; j_gene: TRBJ2-1; abundance: many; CDR3nt: TGTGCCAGCAGCGTAGCTTCAAGCGGGAGATGGGGAGAGCAGTTCTTC; CDR3aa: CASSVASSGRWGEQFF
v_gene: TRBV4-2; d_gene: TRBD2; len: 16; j_gene: TRBJ2-2; abundance: -; CDR3nt: TGTGCCAGCACCCTCGGGACTAGCGGGAGCACCAGGGAGCTGTTTTTT; CDR3aa: CASTLGTSGSTRELFF
v_gene: TRBV7-9; d_gene: -; len: 13; j_gene: TRBJ2-7; abundance: many; CDR3nt: TGTGCCAGCAGCTTAACCTTAATGGTCGAGCAGTACTTC; CDR3aa: CASSLTLMVEQYF
v_gene: TRBV9; d_gene: -; len: 15; j_gene: TRBJ2-1; abundance: few; CDR3nt: TGTGCCAGCAGCGTAGGACTAGGCTTTTACAATGAGCAGTTCTTC; CDR3aa: CASSVGLGFYNEQFF
v_gene: TRBV5-1; d_gene: -; len: 13; j_gene: TRBJ1-1; abundance: -; CDR3nt: TGCGCCAGCAGCTTGGATCCGTCGGGAGAGGCTTTCTTT; CDR3aa: CASSLDPSGEAFF
v_gene: TRBV28; d_gene: TRBD2; len: 14; j_gene: TRBJ2-7; abundance: few; CDR3nt: TGTGCCAGCAGTTGGACTAGCGGGAGGCAAGAGCAGTACTTC; CDR3aa: CASSWTSGRQEQYF
v_gene: TRBV27; d_gene: -; len: 14; j_gene: TRBJ1-1; abundance: few; CDR3nt: TGTGCCAGCAAAAGCAGGGGAGAGTACACTGAAGCTTTCTTT; CDR3aa: CASKSRGEYTEAFF
v_gene: TRBV20-1; d_gene: -; len: 13; j_gene: TRBJ2-2; abundance: -; CDR3nt: TGCAGTGCTAGGAGGCTGGACACCGGGGAGCTGTTTTTT; CDR3aa: CSARRLDTGELFF
v_gene: TRBV5-5; d_gene: -; len: 14; j_gene: TRBJ1-3; abundance: -; CDR3nt: TGTGCCAGCAGCTTGGGAGTCTCTGGAAACACCATATATTTT; CDR3aa: CASSLGVSGNTIYF
v_gene: TRBV6-5; d_gene: -; len: 14; j_gene: TRBJ1-1; abundance: few; CDR3nt: TGTGCCAGCAGTCTGACAAGGTTTGACACTGAAGCTTTCTTT; CDR3aa: CASSLTRFDTEAFF
v_gene: TRBV20-1; d_gene: -; len: 16; j_gene: TRBJ2-2; abundance: many; CDR3nt: TGCAGTGCTACCCCGACAGAGATAAAGAACACCGGGGAGCTGTTTTTT; CDR3aa: CSATPTEIKNTGELFF
v_gene: TRBV28; d_gene: -; len: 16; j_gene: TRBJ2-7; abundance: many; CDR3nt: TGTGCCAGCAGCTTGGTGGGTAGCCCCAGATCCTACGAGCAGTACTTC; CDR3aa: CASSLVGSPRSYEQYF
v_gene: TRBV4-2; d_gene: TRBD1; len: 13; j_gene: TRBJ1-2; abundance: -; CDR3nt: TGTGCCAGCAGCCAGACAGGGAGCTATGGCTACACCTTC; CDR3aa: CASSQTGSYGYTF
v_gene: TRBV28; d_gene: TRBD1; len: 15; j_gene: TRBJ2-1; abundance: few; CDR3nt: TGTGCCAGCAGTTTTCAGACAGGGTCCTACAATGAGCAGTTCTTC; CDR3aa: CASSFQTGSYNEQFF
v_gene: TRBV4-1; d_gene: -; len: 14; j_gene: TRBJ1-6; abundance: many; CDR3nt: TGCGCCAGCAGCCAAGGCCGGTTAAATTCACCCCTCCACTTT; CDR3aa: CASSQGRLNSPLHF
v_gene: TRBV20-1; d_gene: -; len: 12; j_gene: TRBJ2-7; abundance: many; CDR3nt: TGCAGTGCTAGACCAGCGGTCGACGAGCAGTACTTC; CDR3aa: CSARPAVDEQYF
v_gene: TRBV28; d_gene: TRBD1; len: 18; j_gene: TRBJ2-6; abundance: -; CDR3nt: TGTGCCAGCAGTTTAGGGACAGGGCCTTACTCTGGGGCCAACGTCCTGACTTTC; CDR3aa: CASSLGTGPYSGANVLTF
v_gene: TRBV4-1; d_gene: TRBD2; len: 17; j_gene: TRBJ2-1; abundance: many; CDR3nt: TGCGCCAGCAGCCGAGGGATCGGGACTAGCGGGAGGAGTGAGCAGTTCTTC; CDR3aa: CASSRGIGTSGRSEQFF
v_gene: TRBV9; d_gene: -; len: 13; j_gene: TRBJ2-1; abundance: many; CDR3nt: TGTGCCAGCAGAGACCCCTGGGGGGATGAGCAGTTCTTC; CDR3aa: CASRDPWGDEQFF
v_gene: TRBV7-9; d_gene: TRBD2; len: 17; j_gene: TRBJ2-6; abundance: few; CDR3nt: TGTGCCAGCAGCCAGACTAGCGGGATCACTGGGGCCAACGTCCTGACTTTC; CDR3aa: CASSQTSGITGANVLTF
v_gene: TRBV7-3; d_gene: TRBD2; len: 13; j_gene: TRBJ2-1; abundance: -; CDR3nt: TGTGCCAGCAGCACCTTAGCGGGAGGGGACCAGTTCTTC; CDR3aa: CASSTLAGGDQFF
v_gene: TRBV9; d_gene: -; len: 15; j_gene: TRBJ1-2; abundance: few; CDR3nt: TGTGCCAGCAGCGTAGAGGCAGATGATTTCAATGGCTACACCTTC; CDR3aa: CASSVEADDFNGYTF
v_gene: TRBV12-3/TRBV12-4; d_gene: -; len: 14; j_gene: TRBJ1-5; abundance: many; CDR3nt: TGTGCCAGCAGTTTGACCAGGAACGATCAGCCCCAGCATTTT; CDR3aa: CASSLTRNDQPQHF
v_gene: TRBV5-1; d_gene: TRBD2; len: 16; j_gene: TRBJ2-1; abundance: many; CDR3nt: TGCGCCAGCAGCCTATTCCCGGGACTAGCTTACAATGAGCAGTTCTTC; CDR3aa: CASSLFPGLAYNEQFF
v_gene: TRBV7-2; d_gene: -; len: 15; j_gene: TRBJ2-7; abundance: -; CDR3nt: TGTGCCAGCAGCTTAGTAGCCGGGGGTTCCTACGAGCAGTACTTC; CDR3aa: CASSLVAGGSYEQYF
v_gene: TRBV9; d_gene: -; len: 16; j_gene: TRBJ2-3; abundance: -; CDR3nt: TGTGCCAGCAGCAATCTCGGGAAGACTGTAACAGATACGCAGTATTTT; CDR3aa: CASSNLGKTVTDTQYF
v_gene: TRBV12-3/TRBV12-4; d_gene: TRBD2; len: 15; j_gene: TRBJ2-7; abundance: -; CDR3nt: TGTGCCAGCAGTTCAGGGACTAGCGGGAAGTACGAGCAGTACTTC; CDR3aa: CASSSGTSGKYEQYF
v_gene: TRBV6-5; d_gene: -; len: 13; j_gene: TRBJ2-2; abundance: few; CDR3nt: TGTGCCAGCAGTTACACGAACACCGGGGAGCTGTTTTTT; CDR3aa: CASSYTNTGELFF
v_gene: TRBV28; d_gene: TRBD2; len: 17; j_gene: TRBJ2-3; abundance: -; CDR3nt: TGTGCCAGCAGTCGGGGACTAGCGGGAGGGATGGAAGATACGCAGTATTTT; CDR3aa: CASSRGLAGGMEDTQYF
v_gene: TRBV28; d_gene: TRBD1; len: 15; j_gene: TRBJ2-1; abundance: -; CDR3nt: TGTGCCAGCAGGTATAAGGGACAGCTCTCTAATGAGCAGTTCTTC; CDR3aa: CASRYKGQLSNEQFF
v_gene: TRBV27; d_gene: TRBD2; len: 15; j_gene: TRBJ2-2; abundance: few; CDR3nt: TGTGCCAGCAGTTGGACTAGCTCGGGCACCGGGGAGCTGTTTTTT; CDR3aa: CASSWTSSGTGELFF
v_gene: TRBV13; d_gene: -; len: 14; j_gene: TRBJ2-6; abundance: -; CDR3nt: TGTGCCTCGGCGCGGGGCACTGGGGCCAACGTCCTGACTTTC; CDR3aa: CASARGTGANVLTF
v_gene: TRBV15; d_gene: TRBD1; len: 15; j_gene: TRBJ1-2; abundance: many; CDR3nt: TGTGCCACCAGCAGAGGAGAACTGACAGGGTCCGGCTACACCTTC; CDR3aa: CATSRGELTGSGYTF
v_gene: TRBV2; d_gene: -; len: 13; j_gene: TRBJ2-7; abundance: few; CDR3nt: TGTGCCAGCAGTGATGGATACTCCTACGAGCAGTACTTC; CDR3aa: CASSDGYSYEQYF
v_gene: TRBV7-6; d_gene: -; len: 15; j_gene: TRBJ2-2; abundance: medium-sized; CDR3nt: TGTGCCAGCAGCTTAGTAGTGGGGGGCACCGGGGAGCTGTTTTTT; CDR3aa: CASSLVVGGTGELFF
v_gene: TRBV27; d_gene: TRBD2; len: 16; j_gene: TRBJ2-7; abundance: -; CDR3nt: TGTGCCAGCAGTTCCTGGACTAGCGGGACCCCCTACGAGCAGTACTTC; CDR3aa: CASSSWTSGTPYEQYF
v_gene: TRBV5-1; d_gene: -; len: 13; j_gene: TRBJ2-1; abundance: -; CDR3nt: TGCGCCAGCAGCTTCGGGGCCGACAATGAGCAGTTCTTC; CDR3aa: CASSFGADNEQFF
v_gene: TRBV12-3/TRBV12-4; d_gene: -; len: 16; j_gene: TRBJ2-2; abundance: medium-sized; CDR3nt: TGTGCCAGCAGTTTATTCGGGAGGGGGCGCGTCGGGGAGCTGTTTTTT; CDR3aa: CASSLFGRGRVGELFF
v_gene: TRBV13; d_gene: -; len: 14; j_gene: TRBJ1-1; abundance: -; CDR3nt: TGTGCCAGCAGCTTAGGGGGTCGGGGCACTGAAGCTTTCTTT; CDR3aa: CASSLGGRGTEAFF
v_gene: TRBV5-1; d_gene: -; len: 14; j_gene: TRBJ1-4; abundance: -; CDR3nt: TGCACCAGCAGCTTGATAGGGACTAATGAAAAACTGTTTTTT; CDR3aa: CTSSLIGTNEKLFF
v_gene: TRBV7-9; d_gene: TRBD2; len: 14; j_gene: TRBJ2-1; abundance: -; CDR3nt: TGTGCCAGCGTGACTAGCGGGGGGTACAATGAGCAGTTCTTC; CDR3aa: CASVTSGGYNEQFF
v_gene: TRBV29-1; d_gene: -; len: 13; j_gene: TRBJ2-2; abundance: many; CDR3nt: TGCAGCGTTGTGTCTGGGGTGACCGGGGAGCTGTTTTTT; CDR3aa: CSVVSGVTGELFF
v_gene: TRBV5-4; d_gene: TRBD1; len: 14; j_gene: TRBJ2-5; abundance: many; CDR3nt: TGTGCCAGCATGGACAGGTCCAAACAAGAGACCCAGTACTTC; CDR3aa: CASMDRSKQETQYF
v_gene: TRBV20-1; d_gene: TRBD2; len: 14; j_gene: TRBJ2-5; abundance: few; CDR3nt: TGCAGCGGGAATATAGCGGGAGCCCAAGAGACCCAGTACTTC; CDR3aa: CSGNIAGAQETQYF
v_gene: TRBV11-2; d_gene: -; len: 15; j_gene: TRBJ2-7; abundance: once; CDR3nt: TGTGCCAGCAGCTTAGAGAGGGCTTTAGGATACGGGCAGTACTTC; CDR3aa: CASSLERALGYGQYF